The clone carrying this TCR beta chain was seen a few times. The entry originates in a study of T cells after somatic rescue of genetic block. This CDR3 region has 13 residues. Germline V lookup: CDR1 MRHNA, CDR2 SNTAGT. Trimming removed 6 bases from V and 4 bases from J, with 12 bases in between. Method: immunoSEQ multiplex PCR; TCRdb's copy keeps in-frame clones and lacks some. The sample shows more than 12,000 clones, roughly 70% of them seen only once. Sequencing was carried out using peripheral blood mononuclear cells (PBMCs). The receptor was derived from a man between 18 and 35 years old. The V gene is TRBV6-4, the J gene TRBJ1-1; maybe TRBD1 (6 bases). The CDR3 nucleotides read TGTGCCAGCAGGATCACAGGGTCCACTGAAGCTTTCTTT. This encodes CASRITGSTEAFF.